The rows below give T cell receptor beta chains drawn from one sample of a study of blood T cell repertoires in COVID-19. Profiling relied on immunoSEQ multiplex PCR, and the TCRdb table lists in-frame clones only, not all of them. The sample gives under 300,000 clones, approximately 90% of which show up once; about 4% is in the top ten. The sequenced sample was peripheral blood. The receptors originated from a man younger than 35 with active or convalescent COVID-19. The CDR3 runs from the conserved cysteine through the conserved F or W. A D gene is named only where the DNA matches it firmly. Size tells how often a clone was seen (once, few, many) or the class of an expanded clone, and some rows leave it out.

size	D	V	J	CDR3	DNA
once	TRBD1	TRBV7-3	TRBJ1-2	CASSLRAHGTGEVSLGGYTF	TGTGCCAGCAGCTTAAGGGCCCACGGGACAGGGGAAGTTTCGCTCGGTGGCTACACCTTC
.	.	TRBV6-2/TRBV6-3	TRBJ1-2	CASSYPRAGYTF	TGTGCCAGCAGTTACCCCAGGGCTGGCTACACCTTC
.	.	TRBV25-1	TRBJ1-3	CASRQSSGNTIYF	TGTGCCAGCAGACAGAGTTCTGGAAACACCATATATTTT
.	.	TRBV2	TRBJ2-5	CASSEAQTGLRETQYF	TGTGCCAGCAGTGAAGCGCAGACGGGACTTCGGGAGACCCAGTACTTC
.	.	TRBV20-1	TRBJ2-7	CSARQGYEQYF	TGCAGTGCTAGACAGGGCTACGAGCAGTACTTC
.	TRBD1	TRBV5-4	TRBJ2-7	CASSSGGQDSYEQYF	TGTGCCAGCAGCTCAGGGGGCCAAGACTCCTACGAGCAGTACTTC
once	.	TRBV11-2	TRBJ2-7	CASSLPGALSEQYF	TGTGCCAGCAGCTTACCAGGGGCCCTGTCCGAGCAGTACTTC
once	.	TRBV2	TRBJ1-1	CASRGFEDAEAFF	TGTGCCAGCCGGGGGTTTGAAGACGCTGAAGCTTTCTTT
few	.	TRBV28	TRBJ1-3	CASRPGQISGNTIYF	TGTGCCAGCAGGCCAGGACAGATCTCTGGAAACACCATATATTTT
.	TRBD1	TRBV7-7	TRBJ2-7	CASSPDRGREQYF	TGTGCTAGCAGCCCGGACAGGGGGCGCGAGCAGTACTTC
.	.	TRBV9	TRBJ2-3	CASSVAPSGSTDTQYF	TGTGCCAGCAGCGTAGCCCCCAGCGGGAGCACAGATACGCAGTATTTT
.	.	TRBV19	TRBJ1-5	CASSINRPGGNQPQHF	TGTGCCAGTAGTATAAACAGACCCGGGGGCAATCAGCCCCAGCATTTT
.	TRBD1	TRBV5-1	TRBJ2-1	CASIAGGGDEQFF	TGCGCCAGCATAGCAGGGGGCGGTGATGAGCAGTTCTTC
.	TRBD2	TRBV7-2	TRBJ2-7	CASSLGLEGYEQYF	TGTGCCAGCAGCTTGGGACTAGAAGGATACGAGCAGTACTTC
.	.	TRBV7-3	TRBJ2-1	CASSPQREDEQFF	TGTGCCAGCAGCCCCCAGAGGGAAGATGAGCAGTTCTTC
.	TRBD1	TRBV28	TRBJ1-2	CASSSPGQGASNYGYTF	TGTGCCAGCAGTTCACCGGGACAGGGGGCCTCCAACTATGGCTACACCTTC
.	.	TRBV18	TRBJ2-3	CASSHSEGSTDTQYF	TGTGCCAGCTCACACAGCGAGGGCAGCACCGATACGCAGTATTTT
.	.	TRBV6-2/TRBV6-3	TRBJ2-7	CASSYSRAYEQYF	TGTGCCAGCAGTTATTCACGGGCCTACGAGCAGTACTTC
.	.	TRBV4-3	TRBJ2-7	CASSQDLAYYEQYF	TGCGCCAGCAGCCAAGATCTCGCGTACTACGAGCAGTACTTC
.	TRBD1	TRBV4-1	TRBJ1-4	CASSQSGTANEKLFF	TGCGCCAGCAGCCAATCAGGGACAGCTAATGAAAAACTGTTTTTT
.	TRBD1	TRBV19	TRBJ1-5	CASSIPGQGEHQPQHF	TGTGCCAGTAGTATTCCGGGACAGGGAGAACATCAGCCCCAGCATTTT
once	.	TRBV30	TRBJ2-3	CAGTHSYNTDTQYF	TGTGCCGGGACCCACTCCTATAACACAGATACGCAGTATTTT